This TCR beta chain was found in a study of blood T cell repertoires in COVID-19 (dated by TCRdb to about 2020). About the study as a whole: The collaborator samples originated in the United States, Italy and Spain and spanned the acute and convalescent phases of COVID-19. The prospective study material was composed of cDNA or gDNA derived from T cells, B-cell-depleted T cells, or PBMCs. The dataset comprised deeply sampled blood TCRbeta repertoires from subjects exposed to, actively infected with, or recovered from COVID-19. The repertoires were released in a freely available public database intended as a resource for research on the immune response to SARS-CoV-2. The samples were drawn from the first 160 participants of the ongoing ImmuneRACE study and from 1,254 subjects provided by 6 global collaborators. The sample metadata nearly always contained a de-identified subject ID, COVID-19 status, age in years and sex. HLA class I and class II types, where available, came from metadata supplied by the sample provider rather than from assay-based typing. General study outcomes and caveats: The amount of clinical and demographic metadata varied by source and participant and was provided uncurated.

CDR3 length: 14 amino acids, cysteine to phenylalanine. The read is trimmed to its CDR3 DNA, 42 bases read in frame from base 1. Deletion took 4 bases off V and 2 bases off J, with a span of 15 bases between the germline ends. From the germline V gene, CDR1 is SQVTM and CDR2 is ANQGSEA. As to this clone: Its binding antigen is unknown. No clone much larger than this one lies a single base away; base qualities are absent.

In the prospective study, participants were roughly 18 to 100 years old, resided in 20 to 30 geographic areas of the United States, and were enrolled through a virtual design. To assign participants to cohorts, the prospective study relied on clinical history that participants themselves reported in a screening survey and a study questionnaire. In the prospective study, mobile phlebotomists collected whole blood, serum and a nasopharyngeal or oropharyngeal swab from each participant. Additional blood draws and questionnaires over an approximately 2-month period could optionally be provided by prospective study participants. Before DNA extraction, blood samples from the prospective study were shipped at room temperature or frozen. The immunoSEQ Assay, a bias-controlled multiplex PCR, was used to amplify TCRbeta CDR3 regions from genomic DNA. Per the source publication's procedure: Nucleated cell counts per sample were estimated from amplification of reference gene primers within the assay. Sequence reads were collapsed and filtered to measure the absolute abundance of every unique TCRbeta CDR3 rearrangement. For each sample, productive Simpson clonality was calculated as the square root of Simpson's diversity index across productive rearrangements. Imported from immuneACCESS, the table was reduced by TCRdb to in-frame sequences with V and J called. These copies leave out some clones; in studies compared against another copy, an unresolved V gene accounts for under half, and the cause of the remainder is not known. The DNA was the basis for D and trimming; V, J and clone size are from that table. The table for this sample lists fewer than 250,000 clones; about nine tenths of them were counted only once. The biggest ten clones account for around 2.6% of the sample.

Sequences were obtained from PBMCs or T cells enriched from blood (not recorded which). The sequence links TRBV29-1 to TRBJ2-7; the best D guess is TRBD1, with 6 bases matching. The sequence was obtained from a young woman with acute COVID-19. DNA sequence: TGCAGCGTTGCACGACAGGATGGGGCCTACGAGCAGTACTTC. This sequence encodes CSVARQDGAYEQYF.